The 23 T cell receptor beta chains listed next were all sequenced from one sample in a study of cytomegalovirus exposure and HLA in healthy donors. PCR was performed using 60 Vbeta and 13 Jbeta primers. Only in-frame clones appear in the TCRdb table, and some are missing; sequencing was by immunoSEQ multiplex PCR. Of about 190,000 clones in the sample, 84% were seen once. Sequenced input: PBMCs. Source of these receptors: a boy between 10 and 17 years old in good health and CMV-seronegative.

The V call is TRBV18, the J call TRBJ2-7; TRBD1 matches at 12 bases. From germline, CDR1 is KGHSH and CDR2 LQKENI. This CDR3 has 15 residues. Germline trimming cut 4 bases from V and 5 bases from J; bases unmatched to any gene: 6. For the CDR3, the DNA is TGTGCCAGCTCACGCTGGGGACAGGGGGCCGACGAGCAGTACTTC. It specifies CASSRWGQGADEQYF.

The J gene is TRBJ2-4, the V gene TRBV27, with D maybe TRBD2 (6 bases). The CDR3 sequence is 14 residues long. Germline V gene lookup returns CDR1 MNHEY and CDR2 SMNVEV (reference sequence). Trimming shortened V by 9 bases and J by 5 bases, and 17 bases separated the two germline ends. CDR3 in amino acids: CARWRGPVENIQYF. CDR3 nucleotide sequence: TGTGCCAGGTGGAGGGGCCCGGTGGAAAACATTCAGTACTTC.

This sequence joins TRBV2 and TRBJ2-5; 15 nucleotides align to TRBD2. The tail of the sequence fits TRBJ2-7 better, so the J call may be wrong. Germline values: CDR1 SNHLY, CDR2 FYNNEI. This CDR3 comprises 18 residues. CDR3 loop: CASRPGLAGGNKTYEQYF. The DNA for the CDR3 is TGTGCCAGCAGGCCGGGACTAGCGGGGGGCAACAAAACCTACGAGCAGTACTTC.

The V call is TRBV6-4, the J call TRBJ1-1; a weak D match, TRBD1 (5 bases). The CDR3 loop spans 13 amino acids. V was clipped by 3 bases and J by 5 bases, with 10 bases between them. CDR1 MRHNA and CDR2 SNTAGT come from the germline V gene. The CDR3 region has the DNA TGTGCCAGCAGTGATAAGGAGGGGACTGAAGCTTTCTTT. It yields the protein CASSDKEGTEAFF.

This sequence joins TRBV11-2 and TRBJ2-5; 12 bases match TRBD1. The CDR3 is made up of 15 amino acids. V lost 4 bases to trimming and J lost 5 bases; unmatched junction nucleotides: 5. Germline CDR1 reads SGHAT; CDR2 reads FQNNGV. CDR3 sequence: CASSYGTGGGETQYF. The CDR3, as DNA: TGTGCCAGCAGCTATGGGACAGGGGGCGGGGAGACCCAGTACTTC. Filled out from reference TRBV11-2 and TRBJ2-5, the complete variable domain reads EAGVAQSPRYKIIEKRQSVAFWCNPISGHATLYWYQQILGQGPKLLIQFQNNGVVDDSQLPKDRFSAERLKGVDSTLKIQPAKLEDSAVYLCASSYGTGGGETQYFGPGTRLLVL.

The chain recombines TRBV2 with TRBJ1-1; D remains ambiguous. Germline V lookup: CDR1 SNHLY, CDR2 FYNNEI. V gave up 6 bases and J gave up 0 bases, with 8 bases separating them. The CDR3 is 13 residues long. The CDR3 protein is CASRGGMNTEAFF. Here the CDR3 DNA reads TGTGCCAGCAGGGGCGGGATGAACACTGAAGCTTTCTTT.

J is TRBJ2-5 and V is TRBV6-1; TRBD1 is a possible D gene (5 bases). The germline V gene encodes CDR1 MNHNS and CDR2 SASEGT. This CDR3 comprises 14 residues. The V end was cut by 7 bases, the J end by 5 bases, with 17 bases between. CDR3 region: CASNRGVDPETQYF. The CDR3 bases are TGTGCCAGCAATAGGGGTGTGGACCCTGAGACCCAGTACTTC.

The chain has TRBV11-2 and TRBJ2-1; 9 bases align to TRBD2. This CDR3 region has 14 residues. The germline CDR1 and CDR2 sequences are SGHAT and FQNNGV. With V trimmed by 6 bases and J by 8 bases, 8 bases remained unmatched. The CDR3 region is CASRLSGGSDEQFF. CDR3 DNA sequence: TGTGCCAGCAGGTTAAGCGGGGGGTCAGATGAGCAGTTCTTC.

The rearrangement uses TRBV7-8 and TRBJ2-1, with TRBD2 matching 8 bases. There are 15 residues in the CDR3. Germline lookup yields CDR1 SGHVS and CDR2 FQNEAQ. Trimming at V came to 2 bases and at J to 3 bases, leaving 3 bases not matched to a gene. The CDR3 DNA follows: TGTGCCAGCAGCTTATCCGGGAGGGACTACAATGAGCAGTTCTTC. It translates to CASSLSGRDYNEQFF. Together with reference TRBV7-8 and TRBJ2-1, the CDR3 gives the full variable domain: GAGVSQSPRYKVAKRGQDVALRCDPISGHVSLFWYQQALGQGPEFLTYFQNEAQLDKSGLPSDRFFAERPEGSVSTLKIQRTQQEDSAVYLCASSLSGRDYNEQFFGPGTRLTVL.

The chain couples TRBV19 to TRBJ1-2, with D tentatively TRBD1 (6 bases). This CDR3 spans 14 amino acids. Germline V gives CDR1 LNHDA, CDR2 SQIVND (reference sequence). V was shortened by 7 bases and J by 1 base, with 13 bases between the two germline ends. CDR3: CASTIQGFNYGYTF. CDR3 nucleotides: TGTGCCAGTACCATACAGGGTTTTAACTATGGCTACACCTTC.

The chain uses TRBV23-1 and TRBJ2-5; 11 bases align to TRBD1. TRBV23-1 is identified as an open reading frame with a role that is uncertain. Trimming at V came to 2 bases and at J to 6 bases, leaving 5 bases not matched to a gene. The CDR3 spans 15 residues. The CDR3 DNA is TGCGCCAGCAGTCAAATGGACAGGGGGCGGAAGACCCAGTACTTC. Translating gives CASSQMDRGRKTQYF.

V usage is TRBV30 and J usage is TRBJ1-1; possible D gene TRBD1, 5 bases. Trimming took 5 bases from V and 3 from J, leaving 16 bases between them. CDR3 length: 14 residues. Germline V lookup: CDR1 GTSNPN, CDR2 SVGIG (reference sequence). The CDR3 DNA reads TGTGCCTGGTACCGAAGGGGTAGTCACACTGAAGCTTTCTTT. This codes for CAWYRRGSHTEAFF. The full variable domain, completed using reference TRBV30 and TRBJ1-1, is SQTIHQWPATLVQPVGSPLSLECTVEGTSNPNLYWYRQAAGRGLQLLFYSVGIGQISSEVPQNLSASRPQDRQFILSSKKLLLSDSGFYLCAWYRRGSHTEAFFGQGTRLTVV.

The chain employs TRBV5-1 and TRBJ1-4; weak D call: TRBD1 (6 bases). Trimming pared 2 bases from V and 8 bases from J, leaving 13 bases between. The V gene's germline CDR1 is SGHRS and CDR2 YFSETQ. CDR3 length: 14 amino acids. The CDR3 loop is CASSFGRGEEKLFF. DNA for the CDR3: TGCGCCAGCAGCTTCGGCAGGGGTGAGGAAAAACTGTTTTTT. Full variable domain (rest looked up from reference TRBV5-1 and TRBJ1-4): KAGVTQTPRYLIKTRGQQVTLSCSPISGHRSVSWYQQTPGQGLQFLFEYFSETQRNKGNFPGRFSGRQFSNSRSEMNVSTLELGDSALYLCASSFGRGEEKLFFGSGTQLSVL.

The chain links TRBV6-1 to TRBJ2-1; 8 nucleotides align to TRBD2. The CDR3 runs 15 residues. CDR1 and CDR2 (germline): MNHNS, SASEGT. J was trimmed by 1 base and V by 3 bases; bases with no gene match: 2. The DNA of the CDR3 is TGTGCCAGCAGTGAGTTAGCGGGATCCTACAATGAGCAGTTCTTC. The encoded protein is CASSELAGSYNEQFF.

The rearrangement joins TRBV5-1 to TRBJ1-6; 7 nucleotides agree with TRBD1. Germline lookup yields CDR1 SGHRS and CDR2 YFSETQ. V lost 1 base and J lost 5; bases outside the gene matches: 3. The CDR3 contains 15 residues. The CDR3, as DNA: TGCGCCAGCAGCTTGTGGACAGGAGATAATTCACCCCTCCACTTT. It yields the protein CASSLWTGDNSPLHF.

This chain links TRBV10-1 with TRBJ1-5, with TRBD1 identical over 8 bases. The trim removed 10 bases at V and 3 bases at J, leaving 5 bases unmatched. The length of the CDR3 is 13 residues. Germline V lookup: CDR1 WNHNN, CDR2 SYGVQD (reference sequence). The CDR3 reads CATLDRANQPQHF. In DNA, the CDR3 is TGCGCCACCTTGGACAGGGCCAATCAGCCCCAGCATTTT.

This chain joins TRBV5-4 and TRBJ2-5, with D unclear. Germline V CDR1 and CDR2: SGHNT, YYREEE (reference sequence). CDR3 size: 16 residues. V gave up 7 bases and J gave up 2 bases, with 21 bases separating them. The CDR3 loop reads CASASSLTTTQETQYF. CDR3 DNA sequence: TGTGCCAGCGCCTCCTCTCTGACAACAACACAAGAGACCCAGTACTTC.

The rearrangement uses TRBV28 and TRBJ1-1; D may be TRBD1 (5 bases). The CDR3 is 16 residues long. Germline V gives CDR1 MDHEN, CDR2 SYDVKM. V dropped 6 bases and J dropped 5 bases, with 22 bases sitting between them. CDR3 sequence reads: CASRFTRASAGTEAFF. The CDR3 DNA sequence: TGTGCCAGCAGGTTCACCCGGGCCTCCGCAGGGACTGAAGCTTTCTTT.

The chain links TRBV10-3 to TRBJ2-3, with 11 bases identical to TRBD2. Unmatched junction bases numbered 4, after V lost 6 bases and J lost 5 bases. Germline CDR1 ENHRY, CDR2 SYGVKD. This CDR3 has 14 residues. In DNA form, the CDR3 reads TGTGCCATCAGAACTAGCGGGAGAATAGATACGCAGTATTTT. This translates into CAIRTSGRIDTQYF.

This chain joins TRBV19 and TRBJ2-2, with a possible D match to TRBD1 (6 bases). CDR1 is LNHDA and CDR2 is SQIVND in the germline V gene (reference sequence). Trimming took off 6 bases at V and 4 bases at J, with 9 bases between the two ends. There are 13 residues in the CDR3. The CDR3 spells CASSFRGTGELFF. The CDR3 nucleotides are TGTGCCAGTAGCTTCAGGGGCACCGGGGAGCTGTTTTTT.

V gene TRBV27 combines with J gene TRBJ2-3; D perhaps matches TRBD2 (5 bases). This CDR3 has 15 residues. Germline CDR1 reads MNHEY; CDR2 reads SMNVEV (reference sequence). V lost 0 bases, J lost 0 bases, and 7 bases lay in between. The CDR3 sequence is CASSLSRTSTDTQYF. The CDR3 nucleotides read TGTGCCAGCAGTTTATCGCGGACTAGCACAGATACGCAGTATTTT.

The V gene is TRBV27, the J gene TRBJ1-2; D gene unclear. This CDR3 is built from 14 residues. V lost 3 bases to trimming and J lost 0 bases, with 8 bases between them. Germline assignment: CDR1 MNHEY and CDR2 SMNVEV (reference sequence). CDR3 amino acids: CASSFGQANYGYTF. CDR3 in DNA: TGTGCCAGCAGTTTTGGTCAGGCTAACTATGGCTACACCTTC.

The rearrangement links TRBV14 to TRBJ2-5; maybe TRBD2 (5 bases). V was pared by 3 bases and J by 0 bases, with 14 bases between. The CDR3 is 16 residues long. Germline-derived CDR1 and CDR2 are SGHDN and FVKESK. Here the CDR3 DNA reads TGTGCCAGCAGCCAGAGGGTTAAGCTGAACCAAGAGACCCAGTACTTC. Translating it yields CASSQRVKLNQETQYF.